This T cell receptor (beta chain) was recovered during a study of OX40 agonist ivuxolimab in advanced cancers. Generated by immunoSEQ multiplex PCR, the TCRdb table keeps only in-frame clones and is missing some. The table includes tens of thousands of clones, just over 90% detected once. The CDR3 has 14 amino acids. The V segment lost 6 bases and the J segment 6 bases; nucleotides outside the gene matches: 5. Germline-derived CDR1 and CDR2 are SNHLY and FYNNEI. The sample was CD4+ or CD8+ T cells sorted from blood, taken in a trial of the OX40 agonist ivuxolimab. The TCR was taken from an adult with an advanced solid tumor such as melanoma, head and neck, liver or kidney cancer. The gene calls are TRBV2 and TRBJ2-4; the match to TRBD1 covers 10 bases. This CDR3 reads CASSVDRGRNIQYF. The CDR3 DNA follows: TGTGCCAGCAGCGTTGACAGGGGGCGAAACATTCAGTACTTC.